This TCR beta chain appears in the sequencing data of a study of Ad26.COV2.S vaccination and SARS-CoV-2 variants. Overall study: Intramuscularly, Ad26.COV2.S was given either once or twice, 56 days apart.

TCRdb keeps only in-frame clones here, not all; method: immunoSEQ multiplex PCR. The repertoire holds around 300,000 clones, around 89% seen once, with roughly 5% in the top ten. V gave up 0 bases and J gave up 3 bases, with 9 bases separating them. CDR1 SGHDN and CDR2 FVKESK come from the germline V gene. The CDR3 runs 15 residues. Study results and limitations: Breadth of non-spike TCRs did not differ between vaccinees and placebo recipients. Post-vaccination spike-specific CD8+ and CD4+ T cell responses reportedly had substantial breadth.

The treatment here: roughly 20 received Ad26.COV2.S at low or high dose, single or two shots; 5 received placebo; per-sample allocation not given. Day 63 following the first vaccine or placebo injection was when the samples were taken. The vaccine antigen was prefusion-stabilized Wuhan SARS-CoV-2 spike. Comment on this clone: Its antigen is undetermined.

Sequencing used peripheral blood, obtained in a trial of Ad26.COV2.S vaccine versus placebo. The receptor's source is a person aged 18 to 65 who received the Ad26.COV2.S COVID-19 vaccine or a placebo. This chain uses TRBV14 with TRBJ2-1, with unresolved D. The CDR3 loop reads CASSQDFSFYNEQFF. CDR3 nucleotide sequence: TGTGCCAGCAGCCAAGATTTTAGCTTCTACAATGAGCAGTTCTTC.